This entry lists 8 T cell receptor beta chains sequenced from one sample in a study of T cell responses to AZD1222 COVID-19 vaccine. Generated by immunoSEQ multiplex PCR, the TCRdb table keeps only in-frame clones and is missing some. The sample includes 97,000 or so clones, about 88% of them seen just once. Specimen: peripheral blood, collected on day 0 of AZD1222 vaccination. These receptors were collected from an adult in good health.

Comments on this clone: The sample carries other DNA sequences with the same CDR3. V usage is TRBV7-8 and J usage is TRBJ1-4; TRBD1 aligns across 7 bases. This CDR3 contains 15 residues. Germline V gene sequence: CDR1 SGHVS, CDR2 FQNEAQ. V lost 4 bases, J lost 6 bases, and 8 bases stayed unmatched. CDR3 nucleotide sequence: TGTGCCAGCAGCTACGGACAGGCTATCCATGAAAAACTGTTTTTT. It translates to CASSYGQAIHEKLFF.

The chain links TRBV5-4 to TRBJ2-1; TRBD2 matches at 13 bases. CDR3 size: 19 residues. Germline CDR1 reads SGHNT; CDR2 reads YYREEE (reference sequence). Trimming took 1 base from V and 9 from J; bases not matched to a gene: 16. CDR3 amino acids: CASSLYTSGGAQERPEQFF. CDR3 coding DNA: TGTGCCAGCAGCTTGTACACTAGCGGGGGGGCCCAGGAGCGACCTGAGCAGTTCTTC. The full variable domain, in which reference TRBV5-4 and TRBJ2-1 provide the parts outside the CDR3, is ETGVTQSPTHLIKTRGQQVTLRCSSQSGHNTVSWYQQALGQGPQFIFQYYREEENGRGNFPPRFSGLQFPNYSSELNVNALELDDSALYLCASSLYTSGGAQERPEQFFGPGTRLTVL.

This rearrangement joins TRBV9 to TRBJ2-7; D remains unclear. The CDR3 covers 13 residues. V was shortened by 0 bases and J by 3 bases, with 7 bases between the two germline ends. Looked up from germline, CDR1 is SGDLS and CDR2 is YYNGEE. In DNA, the CDR3 is TGTGCCAGCAGCGTAGATGAAAACTACGAGCAGTACTTC. It is translated as CASSVDENYEQYF.

The chain recombines TRBV11-3 with TRBJ2-2, with unresolved D. Germline CDR1 is SGHNT and CDR2 is YENEEA. The CDR3 runs 13 residues. Trimming took 2 bases from V and 5 from J, leaving 6 bases between them. This CDR3 is CASSLPSTGELFF. For the CDR3, the DNA is TGTGCCAGCAGCTTACCCAGTACCGGGGAGCTGTTTTTT.

The chain joins TRBV19 to TRBJ2-5; no reliable D call. The length of the CDR3 is 13 residues. V was clipped by 4 bases and J by 5 bases, with 11 bases between them. Germline V gene data show CDR1 as LNHDA and CDR2 as SQIVND (reference sequence). CDR3 residues: CASSTPPRETQYF. The DNA of the CDR3 is TGTGCCAGTAGTACCCCGCCCAGGGAGACCCAGTACTTC.

This rearrangement joins TRBV7-8 to TRBJ2-3; 7 bases are shared with TRBD1. Looked up from germline, CDR1 is SGHVS and CDR2 is FQNEAQ. CDR3 length: 15 residues. Trimming removed 5 bases from V and 2 bases from J; junction bases left unmatched: 7. The CDR3 region has the DNA TGTGCCAGCAGCAACCGGGACAGATACACAGATACGCAGTATTTT. This codes for CASSNRDRYTDTQYF.

The rearrangement uses TRBV19 and TRBJ1-1; D gene ambiguous. Germline CDR1 and CDR2: LNHDA and SQIVND (reference sequence). Trimming pared 5 bases from V and 2 bases from J, leaving 9 bases between. The CDR3 has 13 residues. The CDR3 is CASSATKNTEAFF. The CDR3 DNA is TGTGCCAGTAGTGCCACCAAAAACACTGAAGCTTTCTTT.

This clone was recorded a few times. The chain joins TRBV9 to TRBJ2-5; 7 bases match TRBD2. The germline V gene encodes CDR1 SGDLS and CDR2 YYNGEE. This CDR3 has 16 amino acids. Unmatched junction bases numbered 9, after V lost 0 bases and J lost 4 bases. The DNA of the CDR3 is TGTGCCAGCAGCGTAGTAGGAGGGAGGGCCAGAGAGACCCAGTACTTC. Its translation: CASSVVGGRARETQYF.